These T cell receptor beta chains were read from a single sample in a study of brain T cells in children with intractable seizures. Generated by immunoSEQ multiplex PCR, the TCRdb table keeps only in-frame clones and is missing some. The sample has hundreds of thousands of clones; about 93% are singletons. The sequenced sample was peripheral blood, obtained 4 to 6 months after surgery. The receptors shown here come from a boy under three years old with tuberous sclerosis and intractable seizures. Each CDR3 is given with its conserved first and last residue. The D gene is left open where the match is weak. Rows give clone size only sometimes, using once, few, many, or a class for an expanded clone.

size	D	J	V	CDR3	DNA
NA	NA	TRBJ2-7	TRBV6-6	CASSYSFRRDSYEQYF	TGTGCCAGCAGTTACTCATTCCGGCGGGACTCCTACGAGCAGTACTTC
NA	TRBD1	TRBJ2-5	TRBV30	CAGGQGAGQETQYF	TGTGCCGGAGGACAGGGGGCGGGTCAAGAGACCCAGTACTTC
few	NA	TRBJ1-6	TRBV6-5	CASSYTRLLGNSPLHF	TGTGCCAGCAGTTACACCCGCCTGCTTGGGAATTCACCCCTCCACTTT
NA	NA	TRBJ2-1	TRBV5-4	CATWDWPYNEQFF	TGTGCCACCTGGGACTGGCCTTACAATGAGCAGTTCTTC
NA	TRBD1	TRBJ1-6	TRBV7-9	CASSLGQGAFLSPLHF	TGTGCCAGCAGCTTAGGGCAGGGGGCGTTTTTGTCACCCCTCCACTTT
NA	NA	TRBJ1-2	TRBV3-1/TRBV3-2	CASSRELLYGYTF	TGTGCCAGCAGCAGGGAACTCCTTTATGGCTACACCTTC
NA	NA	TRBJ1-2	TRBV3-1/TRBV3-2	CASSQASGEGSYGYTF	TGTGCCAGCAGCCAAGCCTCCGGGGAAGGAAGCTATGGCTACACCTTC
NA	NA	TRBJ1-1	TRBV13	CASSLELSPEAFF	TGTGCCAGCAGCTTGGAGTTGTCCCCTGAAGCTTTCTTT
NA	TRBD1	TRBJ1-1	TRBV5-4	CASSFSTGGTEAFF	TGTGCCAGCAGCTTCTCGACAGGGGGAACTGAAGCTTTCTTT
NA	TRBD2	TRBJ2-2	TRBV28	CASNRGGRRTGELFF	TGTGCCAGCAACCGGGGGGGGCGACGGACCGGGGAGCTGTTTTTT
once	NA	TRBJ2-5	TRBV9	CASSVVPGEQETQYF	TGTGCCAGCAGCGTAGTGCCGGGAGAGCAAGAGACCCAGTACTTC
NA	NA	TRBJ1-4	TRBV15	CATGGQVRSEKLFF	TGTGCCACGGGGGGGCAGGTTCGAAGCGAAAAACTGTTTTTT
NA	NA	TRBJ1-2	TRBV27	CASKGYKGAGLANYGYTF	TGTGCCAGCAAGGGTTATAAGGGCGCGGGCTTAGCTAACTATGGCTACACCTTC
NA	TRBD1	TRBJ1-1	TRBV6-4	CASQTDRGETEAFF	TGTGCCAGCCAAACGGACAGGGGTGAGACTGAAGCTTTCTTT
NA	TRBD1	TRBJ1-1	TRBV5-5	CASSLAPTGGNTEAFF	TGTGCCAGCAGCTTGGCCCCGACAGGGGGAAACACTGAAGCTTTCTTT
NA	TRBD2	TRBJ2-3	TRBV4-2	CASSQSLAGVYTQYF	TGTGCCAGCAGTCAAAGCCTAGCGGGTGTCTATACGCAGTATTTT
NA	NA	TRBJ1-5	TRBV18	CASSVQEYQPQHF	TGTGCCAGCTCAGTACAGGAGTATCAGCCCCAGCATTTT
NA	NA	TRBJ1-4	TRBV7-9	CASSYYLKATNEKLFF	TGTGCCAGCAGCTACTATCTAAAGGCAACTAATGAAAAACTGTTTTTT
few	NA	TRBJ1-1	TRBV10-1	CASSESFYTEAFF	TGCGCCAGCAGTGAGTCATTCTACACTGAAGCTTTCTTT
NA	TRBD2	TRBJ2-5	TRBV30	CASGLAGWYQETQYF	TGTGCCTCGGGACTAGCGGGTTGGTACCAAGAGACCCAGTACTTC
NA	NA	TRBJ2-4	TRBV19	CASSPLQGTRNIQYF	TGTGCCAGTAGTCCTCTGCAGGGTACGAGAAACATTCAGTACTTC
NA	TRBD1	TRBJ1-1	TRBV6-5	CASSYSGTGAEAFF	TGTGCCAGCAGTTATTCCGGGACAGGGGCTGAAGCTTTCTTT
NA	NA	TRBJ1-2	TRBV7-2	CASSLEGNYGYTF	TGTGCCAGCAGCTTAGAAGGGAACTATGGCTACACCTTC
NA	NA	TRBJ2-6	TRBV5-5	CASSFDSSGANVLTF	TGTGCCAGCAGCTTTGACAGCTCTGGGGCCAACGTCCTGACTTTC
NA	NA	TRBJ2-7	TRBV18	CASSSTVTYEQYF	TGTGCCAGCTCATCGACGGTAACCTACGAGCAGTACTTC
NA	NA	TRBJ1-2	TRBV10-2	CASSPGDGYTF	TGCGCCAGCTCGCCAGGGGATGGCTACACCTTC
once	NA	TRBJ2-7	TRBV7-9	CASSLGADF	TGTGCCAGCAGCTTAGGGGCCGACTTC
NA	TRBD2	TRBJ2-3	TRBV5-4	CASSPATLADTDTQYF	TGTGCCAGCAGCCCAGCCACGCTAGCGGACACAGATACGCAGTATTTT
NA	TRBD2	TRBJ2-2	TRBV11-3	CASSLPGEGTGELFF	TGTGCCAGCAGCTTACCGGGGGAGGGAACCGGGGAGCTGTTTTTT
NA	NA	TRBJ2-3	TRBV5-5	CASSWRGTDTQYF	TGTGCCAGCAGCTGGCGCGGCACAGATACGCAGTATTTT
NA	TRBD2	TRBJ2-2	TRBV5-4	CASSSRLAGGTGELFF	TGTGCCAGCAGCTCTCGACTAGCGGGAGGAACCGGGGAGCTGTTTTTT
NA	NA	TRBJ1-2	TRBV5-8	CASSFVSGGNYGYTF	TGTGCCAGCAGTTTCGTTTCAGGCGGTAACTATGGCTACACCTTC
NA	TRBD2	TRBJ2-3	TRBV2	CASSLALALAGADTQYF	TGTGCCAGCAGCCTCGCTCTAGCCCTAGCGGGGGCAGATACGCAGTATTTT
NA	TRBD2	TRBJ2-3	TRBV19	CASSIEGGLAGGDTQYF	TGTGCCAGTAGTATAGAGGGAGGACTAGCGGGAGGAGATACGCAGTATTTT
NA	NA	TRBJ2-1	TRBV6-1	CASSEPGKQSEQFF	TGTGCCAGCAGTGAACCGGGAAAGCAATCTGAGCAGTTCTTC
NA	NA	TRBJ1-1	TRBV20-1	CSAAGNTEAFF	TGCAGTGCGGCGGGGAACACTGAAGCTTTCTTT
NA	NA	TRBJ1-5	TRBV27	CASSERGMGKPQHF	TGTGCCAGCAGCGAGAGGGGAATGGGGAAACCCCAGCATTTT
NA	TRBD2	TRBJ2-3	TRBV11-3	CASSEPGLAETDTQYF	TGTGCCAGCAGCGAGCCGGGACTAGCGGAGACAGATACGCAGTATTTT
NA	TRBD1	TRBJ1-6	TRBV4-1	CASSQEQGTRSPLHF	TGCGCCAGCAGCCAAGAACAGGGGACGCGCTCACCCCTCCACTTT
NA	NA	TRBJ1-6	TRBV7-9	CASSLGGNSPLHF	TGTGCCAGCAGCTTAGGAGGGAATTCACCCCTCCACTTT
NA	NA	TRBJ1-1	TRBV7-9	CASSLTGRLIGTEAFF	TGTGCCAGCAGCTTAACTGGGAGGCTCATAGGCACTGAAGCTTTCTTT
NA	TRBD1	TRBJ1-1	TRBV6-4	CASSDRQGRAFF	TGTGCCAGCAGTGACAGACAGGGTCGCGCTTTCTTT
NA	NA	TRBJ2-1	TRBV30	CAWSVTLEQFF	TGTGCCTGGAGTGTAACCCTGGAGCAGTTCTTC
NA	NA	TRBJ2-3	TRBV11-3	CASSLVPTDTQYF	TGTGCCAGCAGCTTAGTCCCCACAGATACGCAGTATTTT
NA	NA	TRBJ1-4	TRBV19	CASNPRGSSSEKLFF	TGTGCCAGTAATCCTCGGGGGAGTAGTAGTGAAAAACTGTTTTTT
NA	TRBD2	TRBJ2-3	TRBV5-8	CASSSGGAGVVTDTQYF	TGTGCCAGCAGCTCCGGGGGGGCCGGAGTTGTTACAGATACGCAGTATTTT
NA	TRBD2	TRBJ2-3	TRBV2	CASSDPWRGGRDTQYF	TGTGCCAGCAGTGACCCGTGGCGGGGGGGCCGTGATACGCAGTATTTT
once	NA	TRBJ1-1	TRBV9	CASSADGSGTEAFF	TGTGCCAGCAGCGCGGACGGGTCGGGCACTGAAGCTTTCTTT
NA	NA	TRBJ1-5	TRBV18	CASSLGQPQHF	TGTGCCAGCTCACTGGGGCAGCCCCAGCATTTT
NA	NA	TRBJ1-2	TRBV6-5	CASLRRSGAGYTF	TGTGCCAGCCTAAGAAGGTCAGGGGCCGGCTACACCTTC
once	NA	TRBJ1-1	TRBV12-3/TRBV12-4	CASTDAWHTEAFF	TGTGCCAGCACCGACGCATGGCACACTGAAGCTTTCTTT
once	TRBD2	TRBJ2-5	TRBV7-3	CASALGLANQETQYF	TGTGCCAGCGCACTGGGACTAGCGAATCAAGAGACCCAGTACTTC
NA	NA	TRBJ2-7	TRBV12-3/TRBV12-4	CASSWDVYEQYF	TGTGCCAGCAGCTGGGACGTGTACGAGCAGTACTTC
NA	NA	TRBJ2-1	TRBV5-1	CASSLGDIKYNEQFF	TGCGCCAGCAGCTTGGGGGACATCAAGTACAATGAGCAGTTCTTC
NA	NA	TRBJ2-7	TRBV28	CASSNDLNRYEQYF	TGTGCCAGCAGCAACGATTTAAATCGATACGAGCAGTACTTC
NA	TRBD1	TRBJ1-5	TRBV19	CASSRGQGGQPQHF	TGTGCCAGTAGCCGTGGACAGGGGGGTCAGCCCCAGCATTTT
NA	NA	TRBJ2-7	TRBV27	CASSPWGGPPYEQYF	TGTGCCAGCAGCCCCTGGGGGGGGCCCCCTTACGAGCAGTACTTC